These T cell receptor beta chains were read from a single sample in a study of blood T cells in healthy people across ages. TCRdb analysed the 5' RACE reads with MiXCR anew, one entry per CDR3 protein. The table has around 1,000,000 distinct CDR3 sequences, approximately 26% seen once. This sample also belongs to another study, concerning T cells of mothers and their children.

The sample was blood. The receptors originated from a girl aged 2 to 10 in good health. Each CDR3 is given with its conserved first and last residue. Each record gives: CDR3 protein, CDR3 DNA, D gene, V gene, J gene, clone size. D genes are given only for firm matches. A clone size is listed for some rows: how often the clone was seen (once, few, many), or a class if it is expanded.

CASSVGGDTQYF	TGTGCCAGCAGCGTGGGTGGAGATACGCAGTATTTT	NA	TRBV9	TRBJ2-3	many
CASSYSSTGANTEAFF	TGTGCCAGCAGTTACTCCTCGACAGGTGCTAACACTGAAGCTTTCTTT	NA	TRBV6-2/TRBV6-3	TRBJ1-1	NA
CASSLNAGRTYEQYF	TGTGCCAGCAGCTTGAACGCGGGGAGAACCTACGAGCAGTACTTC	NA	TRBV5-5	TRBJ2-7	NA
CSVHEETQYF	TGCAGCGTTCATGAAGAGACCCAGTACTTC	NA	TRBV29-1	TRBJ2-5	NA
CSARDPKGGGPSYNEQFF	TGCAGTGCTAGAGATCCAAAGGGGGGGGGTCCCTCCTACAATGAGCAGTTCTTC	NA	TRBV20-1	TRBJ2-1	NA
CASSYWDRPSYEQYF	TGTGCCAGCAGTTATTGGGACAGACCCTCCTACGAGCAGTACTTC	TRBD1	TRBV5-6	TRBJ2-7	few
CSARDDPTKNIQYF	TGCAGCGCACGGGACGACCCGACCAAAAACATTCAGTACTTC	NA	TRBV29-1	TRBJ2-4	NA
CASGLARGPDIGEKLFF	TGTGCTAGTGGTTTGGCCAGAGGACCCGACATTGGCGAAAAACTGTTTTTT	NA	TRBV12-5	TRBJ1-4	NA
CASSLRDRGLYEQYF	TGTGCCAGCAGTTTAAGGGACAGGGGCCTCTACGAGCAGTACTTC	TRBD1	TRBV28	TRBJ2-7	NA
CSASDRLSGKVF	TGCAGTGCTAGCGACAGATTGTCTGGGAAAGTCTTT	NA	TRBV20-1	TRBJ1-1	NA
CASSVGGGMNNEQFF	TGTGCCAGCAGCGTAGGGGGGGGAATGAACAATGAGCAGTTCTTC	TRBD2	TRBV9	TRBJ2-1	NA
CSAKVTGGYTEAFF	TGCAGTGCTAAGGTTACAGGGGGCTACACTGAAGCTTTCTTT	TRBD1	TRBV20-1	TRBJ1-1	few
CASSQDIGGGAGEQFF	TGCGCCAGCAGCCAAGATATTGGCGGGGGGGCAGGTGAGCAGTTCTTC	TRBD2	TRBV4-3	TRBJ2-1	NA
CSARKASSVETQYF	TGCAGTGCTAGGAAAGCGAGTAGCGTCGAGACCCAGTACTTC	NA	TRBV20-1	TRBJ2-5	NA
CASTEGGIDQETQYF	TGTGCCAGTACCGAGGGAGGAATTGACCAAGAGACCCAGTACTTC	NA	TRBV9	TRBJ2-5	NA
CASSLGFLGGQETQYF	TGTGCCAGCAGTTTGGGATTCCTCGGCGGCCAAGAGACCCAGTACTTC	NA	TRBV12-3/TRBV12-4	TRBJ2-5	few
CASSSGTIYEQYF	TGTGCCAGCAGTTCCGGGACTATCTACGAGCAGTACTTC	TRBD2	TRBV28	TRBJ2-7	NA
CASSPRAGGVSTDTRYF	TGTGCCAGCAGTCCGAGAGCGGGCGGTGTGAGCACAGATACGCGGTATTTT	NA	TRBV6-1	TRBJ2-3	NA
CASSAQTGGPYNEQFF	TGTGCCAGCAGCGCCCAGACAGGGGGTCCCTACAATGAGCAGTTCTTC	TRBD1	TRBV7-4	TRBJ2-1	few
CASSPRLAGVANEQFF	TGTGCCAGCAGTCCGCGACTAGCGGGAGTTGCGAATGAGCAGTTCTTC	TRBD2	TRBV12-3/TRBV12-4	TRBJ2-1	NA
CASSGGQFQETQYF	TGTGCCAGCAGCGGCGGACAGTTTCAAGAGACCCAGTACTTC	NA	TRBV5-6	TRBJ2-5	NA
CASSQMPYSGEAFF	TGTGCCAGCAGCCAAATGCCCTACAGCGGCGAAGCTTTCTTT	NA	TRBV3-1	TRBJ1-1	once
CAISEKREFEQYF	TGTGCCATCAGTGAAAAGCGGGAGTTCGAGCAGTACTTC	TRBD2	TRBV10-3	TRBJ2-7	few
CASSLMGSGSYNEQFF	TGCGCCAGCAGCTTAATGGGGTCCGGCTCCTACAATGAGCAGTTCTTC	NA	TRBV5-1	TRBJ2-1	many
CASRRLGSSYNEQFF	TGTGCCAGCAGGAGACTAGGGAGCTCCTACAATGAGCAGTTCTTC	NA	TRBV27	TRBJ2-1	NA
CASSQGSPNEQFF	TGCGCCAGCAGCCAAGGAAGTCCCAATGAGCAGTTCTTC	NA	TRBV4-1	TRBJ2-1	few
CSGLSDRAPEAFF	TGCAGTGGCCTGTCTGACAGAGCCCCTGAAGCTTTCTTT	NA	TRBV20-1	TRBJ1-1	NA
CASGLPHTRDEQFF	TGCGCCAGCGGACTCCCCCATACGAGGGATGAGCAGTTCTTC	NA	TRBV5-1	TRBJ2-1	once
CASSQVSADQPQHF	TGCGCCAGCAGCCAAGTGTCAGCCGATCAGCCCCAGCATTTT	NA	TRBV4-1	TRBJ1-5	NA
CASSSHTLDSEAFF	TGCGCCAGCAGCTCCCACACCTTAGACTCTGAAGCTTTCTTT	NA	TRBV5-1	TRBJ1-1	few
CASSYIYRIPPPYGYTF	TGTGCCAGCAGCTATATTTACAGGATCCCGCCCCCCTATGGCTACACCTTC	NA	TRBV11-2	TRBJ1-2	few
CASSRSLKDTNYGYTF	TGCGCCAGCAGCCGCTCCTTAAAGGACACTAACTATGGCTACACCTTC	NA	TRBV4-1	TRBJ1-2	NA
CATIVTSGPYNEQFF	TGTGCCACCATAGTGACTAGCGGGCCTTACAATGAGCAGTTCTTC	TRBD2	TRBV19	TRBJ2-1	NA
CASSLSAGQETQYF	TGTGCCAGCAGCTTGTCGGCAGGCCAAGAGACCCAGTACTTC	NA	TRBV7-2	TRBJ2-5	NA
CSARNSENTEAFF	TGCAGTGCCCGGAACTCCGAGAACACTGAAGCTTTCTTT	NA	TRBV20-1	TRBJ1-1	few
CAGASGASGANVLTF	TGTGCCGGGGCGTCGGGTGCCTCTGGGGCCAACGTCCTGACTTTC	NA	TRBV28	TRBJ2-6	NA